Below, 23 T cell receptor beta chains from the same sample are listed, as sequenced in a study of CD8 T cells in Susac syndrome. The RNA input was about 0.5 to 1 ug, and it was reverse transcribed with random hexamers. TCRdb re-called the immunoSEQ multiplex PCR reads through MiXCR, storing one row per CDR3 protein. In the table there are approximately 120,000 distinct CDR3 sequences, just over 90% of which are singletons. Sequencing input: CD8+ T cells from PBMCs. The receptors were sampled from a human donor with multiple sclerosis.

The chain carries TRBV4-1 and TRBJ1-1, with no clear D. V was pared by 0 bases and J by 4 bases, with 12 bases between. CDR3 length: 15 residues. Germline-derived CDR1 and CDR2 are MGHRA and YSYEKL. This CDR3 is CASSQDWPGTTEAFF. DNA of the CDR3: TGCGCCAGCAGCCAAGATTGGCCGGGAACCACTGAAGCTTTCTTT.

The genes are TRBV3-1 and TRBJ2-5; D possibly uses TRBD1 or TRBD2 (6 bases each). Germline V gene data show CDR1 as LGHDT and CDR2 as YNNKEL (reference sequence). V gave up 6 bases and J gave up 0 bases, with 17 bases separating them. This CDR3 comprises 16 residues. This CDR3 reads CASSQDIRGDQETQYF. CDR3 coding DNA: TGTGCCAGCAGTCAGGACATAAGGGGGGACCAAGAGACCCAGTACTTC.

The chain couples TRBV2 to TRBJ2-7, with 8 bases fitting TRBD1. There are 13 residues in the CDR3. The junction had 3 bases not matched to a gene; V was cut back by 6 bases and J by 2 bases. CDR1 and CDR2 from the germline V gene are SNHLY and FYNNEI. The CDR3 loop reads CASRTGVPYEQYV. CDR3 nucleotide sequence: TGTGCCAGCAGGACAGGGGTTCCCTACGAGCAGTACGTC.

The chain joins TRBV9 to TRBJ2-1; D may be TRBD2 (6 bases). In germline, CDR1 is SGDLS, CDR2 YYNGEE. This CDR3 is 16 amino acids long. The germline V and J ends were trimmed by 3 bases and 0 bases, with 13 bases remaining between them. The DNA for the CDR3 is TGTGCCAGCAGCGGCGCGGAGGGCCGCTCCTACAATGAGCAGTTCTTC. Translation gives CASSGAEGRSYNEQFF. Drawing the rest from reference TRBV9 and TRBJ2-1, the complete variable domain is DSGVTQTPKHLITATGQRVTLRCSPRSGDLSVYWYQQSLDQGLQFLIQYYNGEERAKGNILERFSAQQFPDLHSELNLSSLELGDSALYFCASSGAEGRSYNEQFFGPGTRLTVL.

Written as DNA, the CDR3 is TGTGCCAGCAGCCACCATTGGGCTAGCACTGAAGCTTTCTTT. This codes for CASSHHWASTEAFF. The chain joins TRBV16 to TRBJ1-1; D gene unclear. The germline V gene has CDR1 KGHSY and CDR2 FQNENV. V lost 3 bases and J lost 4, with 12 bases in between. The CDR3 runs 14 residues.

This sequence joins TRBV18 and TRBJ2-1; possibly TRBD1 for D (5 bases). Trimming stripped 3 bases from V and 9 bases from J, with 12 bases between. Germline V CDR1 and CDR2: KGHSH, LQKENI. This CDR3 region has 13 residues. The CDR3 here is CASSPPPQGEQFF. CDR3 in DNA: TGTGCCAGCTCACCCCCTCCCCAGGGTGAGCAGTTCTTC. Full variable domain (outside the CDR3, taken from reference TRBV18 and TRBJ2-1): NAGVMQNPRHLVRRRGQEARLRCSPMKGHSHVYWYRQLPEEGLKFMVYLQKENIIDESGMPKERFSAEFPKEGPSILRIQQVVRGDSAAYFCASSPPPQGEQFFGPGTRLTVL.

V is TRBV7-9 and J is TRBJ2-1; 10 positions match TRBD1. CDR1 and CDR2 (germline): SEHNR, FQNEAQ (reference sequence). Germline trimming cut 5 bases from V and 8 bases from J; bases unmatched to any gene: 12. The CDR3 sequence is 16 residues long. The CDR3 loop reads CASSDRDRGSRDEQFF. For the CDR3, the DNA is TGTGCCAGCAGCGACCGGGACAGGGGCTCTAGGGATGAGCAGTTCTTC. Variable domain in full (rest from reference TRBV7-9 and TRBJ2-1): DTGVSQNPRHKITKRGQNVTFRCDPISEHNRLYWYRQTLGQGPEFLTYFQNEAQLEKSRLLSDRFSAERPKGSFSTLEIQRTEQGDSAMYLCASSDRDRGSRDEQFFGPGTRLTVL.

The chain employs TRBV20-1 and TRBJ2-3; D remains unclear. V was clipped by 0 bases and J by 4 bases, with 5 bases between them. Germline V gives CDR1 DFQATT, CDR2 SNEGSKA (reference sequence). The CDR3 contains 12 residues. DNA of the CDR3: TGCAGTGCTAGAGATCTGGCAGATACGCAGTATTTT. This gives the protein CSARDLADTQYF.

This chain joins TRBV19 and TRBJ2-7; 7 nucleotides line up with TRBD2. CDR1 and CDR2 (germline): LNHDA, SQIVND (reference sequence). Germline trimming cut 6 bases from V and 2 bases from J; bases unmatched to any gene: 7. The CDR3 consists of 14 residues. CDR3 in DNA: TGTGCCAGTAGAGCGGGACGGGGAGCCTACGAGCAGTACTTC. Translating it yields CASRAGRGAYEQYF.

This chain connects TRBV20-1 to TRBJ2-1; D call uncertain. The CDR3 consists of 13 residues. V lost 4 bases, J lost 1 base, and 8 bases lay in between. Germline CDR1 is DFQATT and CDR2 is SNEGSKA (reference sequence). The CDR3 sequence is CSAKIGSYNEQFF. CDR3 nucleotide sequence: TGCAGTGCTAAAATAGGATCCTACAATGAGCAGTTCTTC.

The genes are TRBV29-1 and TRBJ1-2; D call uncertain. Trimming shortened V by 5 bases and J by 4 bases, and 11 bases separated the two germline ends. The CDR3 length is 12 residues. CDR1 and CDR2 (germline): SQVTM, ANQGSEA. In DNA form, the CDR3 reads TGCAGCGTTTTCGGAGGCTCCTATGGCTACACCTTC. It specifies CSVFGGSYGYTF.

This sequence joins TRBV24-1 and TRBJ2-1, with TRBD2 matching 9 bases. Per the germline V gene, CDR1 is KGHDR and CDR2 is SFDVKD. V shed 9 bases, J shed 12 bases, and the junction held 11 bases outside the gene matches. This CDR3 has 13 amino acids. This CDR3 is CATGTGTSRPQFF. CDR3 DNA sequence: TGTGCCACCGGGACCGGGACTAGCAGGCCGCAGTTCTTC.

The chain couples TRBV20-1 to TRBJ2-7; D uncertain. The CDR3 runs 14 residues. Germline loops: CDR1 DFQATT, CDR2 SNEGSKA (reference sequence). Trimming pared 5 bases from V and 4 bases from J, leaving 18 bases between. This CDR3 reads CSASDPKEGYEQYF. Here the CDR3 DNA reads TGCAGTGCTTCGGACCCCAAAGAAGGGTACGAGCAGTACTTC.

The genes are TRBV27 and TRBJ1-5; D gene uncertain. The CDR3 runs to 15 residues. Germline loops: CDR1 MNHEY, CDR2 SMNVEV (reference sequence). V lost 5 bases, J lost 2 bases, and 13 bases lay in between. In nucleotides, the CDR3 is TGTGCCAGCAGTGAGGAAAGGTTTGGCAATCAGCCCCAGCATTTT. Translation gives CASSEERFGNQPQHF.

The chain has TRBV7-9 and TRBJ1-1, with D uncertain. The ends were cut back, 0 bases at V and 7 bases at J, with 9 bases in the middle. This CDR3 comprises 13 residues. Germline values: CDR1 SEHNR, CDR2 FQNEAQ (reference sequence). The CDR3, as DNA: TGTGCCAGCAGCTTAGCGCTAGGCCATGAAGCTTTCTTT. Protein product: CASSLALGHEAFF.

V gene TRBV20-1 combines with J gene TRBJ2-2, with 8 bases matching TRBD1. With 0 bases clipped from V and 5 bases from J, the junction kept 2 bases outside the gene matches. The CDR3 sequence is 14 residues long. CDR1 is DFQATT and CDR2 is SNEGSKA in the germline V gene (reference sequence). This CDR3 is CSARDWTGTGELFF. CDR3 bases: TGCAGTGCTAGAGATTGGACAGGGACCGGGGAGCTGTTTTTT.

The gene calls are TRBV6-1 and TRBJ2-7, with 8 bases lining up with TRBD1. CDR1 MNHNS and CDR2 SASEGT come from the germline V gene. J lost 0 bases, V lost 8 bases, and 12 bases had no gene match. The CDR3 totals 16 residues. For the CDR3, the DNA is TGTGCCAGCCCCCAACCACGGGACAGGAGCTCCTACGAGCAGTACTTC. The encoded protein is CASPQPRDRSSYEQYF.

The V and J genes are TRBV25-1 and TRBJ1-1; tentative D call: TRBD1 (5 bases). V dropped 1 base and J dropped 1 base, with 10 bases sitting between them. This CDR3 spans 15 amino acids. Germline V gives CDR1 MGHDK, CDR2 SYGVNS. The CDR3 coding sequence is TGTGCCAGCAGTGAATCGCAGGGCCCGAACACTGAAGCTTTCTTT. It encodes CASSESQGPNTEAFF.

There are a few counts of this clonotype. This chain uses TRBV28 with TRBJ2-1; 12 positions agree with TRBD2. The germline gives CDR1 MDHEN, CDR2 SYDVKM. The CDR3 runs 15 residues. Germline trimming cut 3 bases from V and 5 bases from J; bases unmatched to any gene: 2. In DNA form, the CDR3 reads TGTGCCAGCAGTTTCCTAGCGGGGGGGAACAATGAGCAGTTCTTC. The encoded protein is CASSFLAGGNNEQFF.

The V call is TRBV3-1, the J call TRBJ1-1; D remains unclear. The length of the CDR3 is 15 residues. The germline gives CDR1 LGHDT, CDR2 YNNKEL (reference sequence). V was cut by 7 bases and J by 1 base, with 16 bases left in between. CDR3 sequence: CASTPSPLSNTEAFF. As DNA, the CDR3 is TGTGCCAGCACCCCATCGCCTCTGTCGAACACTGAAGCTTTCTTT.

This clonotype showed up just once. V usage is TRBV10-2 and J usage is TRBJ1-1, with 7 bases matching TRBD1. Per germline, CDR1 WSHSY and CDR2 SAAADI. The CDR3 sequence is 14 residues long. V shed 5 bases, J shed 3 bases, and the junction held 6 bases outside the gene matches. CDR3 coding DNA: TGCGCCAGCAGTAGACAGGGCCAGTACACTGAAGCTTTCTTT. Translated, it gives CASSRQGQYTEAFF.

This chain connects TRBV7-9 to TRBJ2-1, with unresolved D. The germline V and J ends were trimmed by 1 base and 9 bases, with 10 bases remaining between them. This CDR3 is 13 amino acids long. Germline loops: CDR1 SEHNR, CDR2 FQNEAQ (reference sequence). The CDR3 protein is CASSLEISLEQFF. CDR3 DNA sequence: TGTGCCAGCAGCTTAGAGATCTCCCTTGAGCAGTTCTTC.

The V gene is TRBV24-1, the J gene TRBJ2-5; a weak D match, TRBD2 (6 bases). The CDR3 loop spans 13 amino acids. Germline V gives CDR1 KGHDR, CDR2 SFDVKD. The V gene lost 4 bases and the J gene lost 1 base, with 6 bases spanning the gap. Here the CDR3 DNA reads TGTGCCACCAGTGACGGGAGCCAAGAGACCCAGTACTTC. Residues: CATSDGSQETQYF.